This TCR beta chain was retrieved from a study of T-cell reconstitution after alpha-beta-depleted transplantation in children. Findings and limits, study-wide: Newly produced T cells mostly provided counts and TCRbeta diversity after one year, as hyperexpanded clones declined. Surviving recipient T cells and thymic progenitors underlay high day-60 TCRbeta diversity in some patients. As was reported, about two months after transplant, alpha-beta T cells came from several hundred expanded graft clones.

The CDR3 consists of 16 residues. The germline V gene has CDR1 MRHNA and CDR2 SNTAGT. Losses at the gene ends were 5 bases for V and 1 base for J; bases not matched to a gene: 8. This clonotype was detected a few times. Its antigen is as yet unknown. Researchers prepared the TCRbeta library using unique molecular identifiers, the study reports. MiXCR, run by TCRdb on the PCR reads, gives a single entry per CDR3 protein. The data contain hundreds of thousands of distinct CDR3 sequences, approximately 10% of them singletons. The rearrangement joins TRBV6-4 to TRBJ2-1; 7 nucleotides match TRBD2. The source material was peripheral blood, sampled 180 days after TCRalphabeta/CD19-depleted stem cell transplant. The TCR was taken from a male patient aged 2-9 years who had a stem cell transplant for chronic granulomatous disease, so the T cells may come from the graft donor. CDR3 region: CASSIMGGRSYNEQFF. CDR3 bases: TGTGCCAGCAGTATCATGGGGGGGAGGTCCTACAATGAGCAGTTCTTC.